These 17 T cell receptor beta chains share one sample of origin, sequenced in a study of T cells in tumors after PD-1 blockade. Assay used: immunoSEQ multiplex PCR; TCRdb lists only in-frame clones, some missing. The data show fewer than 15,000 clones, about 63% seen once. The sequencing used tumor tissue, collected before anti-PD-1 treatment. All receptors come from a human donor with basal cell carcinoma.

This clone was counted a single time. The gene calls are TRBV9 and TRBJ1-4, with 7 bases identical to TRBD1. Germline trimming cut 4 bases from V and 4 bases from J; bases unmatched to any gene: 13. The CDR3 extends over 17 amino acids. Germline lookup yields CDR1 SGDLS and CDR2 YYNGEE. CDR3: CASSPRPGTDVNEKLFF. CDR3 sequence (DNA): TGTGCCAGCAGCCCCCGCCCCGGGACAGACGTTAATGAAAAACTGTTTTTT.

The genes are TRBV7-9 and TRBJ1-3; no firm D call. V lost 5 bases and J lost 0, with 8 bases in between. The CDR3 is 14 amino acids. Germline V gives CDR1 SEHNR, CDR2 FQNEAQ (reference sequence). The CDR3 coding sequence is TGTGCCAGCAGCGCCGGTGGCTCTGGAAACACCATATATTTT. It codes for CASSAGGSGNTIYF.

The table lists this clone with a few counts. The V call is TRBV28, the J call TRBJ1-5; unclear D gene. The CDR3 is 14 residues long. V was cut by 2 bases and J by 1 base, with 6 bases left in between. Germline CDR1 reads MDHEN; CDR2 reads SYDVKM. The CDR3 DNA follows: TGTGCCAGCAGTTTAACGAGCAGCAATCAGCCCCAGCATTTT. This encodes CASSLTSSNQPQHF.

The rearrangement uses TRBV5-1 and TRBJ2-6; the match to TRBD1 covers 8 bases. From germline, CDR1 is SGHRS and CDR2 YFSETQ. V lost 4 bases and J lost 0; bases outside the gene matches: 3. CDR3 length equals 16 residues. DNA of the CDR3: TGCGCCAGCAGCCCCGACAGGGGCTCTGGGGCCAACGTCCTGACTTTC. As protein: CASSPDRGSGANVLTF.

There are a few counts of this clone. The chain carries TRBV12-5 and TRBJ2-3; 7 bases agree with TRBD1. The CDR3 covers 14 residues. V lost 6 bases to trimming and J lost 2 bases; unmatched junction nucleotides: 5. Germline CDR1 LGHNT, CDR2 FRNRAP. The DNA for the CDR3 is TGTGCTAGTGGCCGGGACAGCCACACAGATACGCAGTATTTT. It encodes CASGRDSHTDTQYF.

This clone ranks as medium-sized (0.01 to 0.1%). V gene TRBV19 combines with J gene TRBJ1-3, with TRBD1 matching over 8 bases. The CDR3 totals 17 residues. The germline V gene has CDR1 LNHDA and CDR2 SQIVND (reference sequence). J was trimmed by 0 bases and V by 5 bases; bases with no gene match: 9. As DNA, the CDR3 is TGTGCCAGTAGTGCCGACAGGGGCACCGGCTCTGGAAACACCATATATTTT. Amino acids: CASSADRGTGSGNTIYF.

J is TRBJ1-4 and V is TRBV7-8, with a tentative D call TRBD1 (5 bases). There are 15 residues in the CDR3. V was clipped by 5 bases and J by 3 bases, with 13 bases between them. The germline gives CDR1 SGHVS, CDR2 FQNEAQ. CDR3 bases: TGTGCCAGCAGCCGAGGTCCGGGACCTAATGAAAAACTGTTTTTT. It specifies CASSRGPGPNEKLFF.

In its sample, this clone was seen a few times. This chain links TRBV24-1 with TRBJ1-2; 7 bases fit TRBD1. Germline loops: CDR1 KGHDR, CDR2 SFDVKD. The CDR3 spans 14 residues. V shed 2 bases and J 5 bases; nucleotides not matched to a gene: 4. The CDR3 is CATSDSGTEYGYTF. CDR3 nucleotide sequence: TGTGCCACCAGTGATTCCGGGACAGAGTATGGCTACACCTTC.

This clone was observed a handful of times. The CDR3 loop reads CASSRVTGGTEAFF. CDR3 DNA: TGTGCCAGCAGCCGAGTGACAGGCGGCACTGAAGCTTTCTTT. This sequence joins TRBV3-1 (or the pseudogene TRBV3-2) and TRBJ1-1, with D perhaps matching TRBD1 (6 bases). The germline V gene encodes CDR1 LGHDT and CDR2 YNNKEL (reference sequence). V lost 4 bases, J lost 4 bases, and 13 bases lay in between. CDR3 length equals 14 residues.

This sequence joins TRBV5-3 and TRBJ2-7; D is unresolved. TRBV5-3 is an ORF for which the function is uncertain. Between the trimmed V and J ends, which lost 1 base and 4 bases, there was a span of 12 bases. There are 14 residues in the CDR3. CDR3 sequence reads: CARSLSIQPYEQYF. In DNA, the CDR3 is TGTGCCAGAAGCTTGTCGATACAGCCTTACGAGCAGTACTTC.

This clone was detected a few times. V usage is TRBV7-3 and J usage is TRBJ1-1; the D is unclear. Deletions cut 0 bases from V and 6 bases from J, with 8 bases between. The CDR3 is 13 amino acids. The germline CDR1 and CDR2 sequences are SGHTA and FQGTGA. The CDR3 DNA is TGTGCCAGCAGCTTAACGTCAACCTCTGAAGCTTTCTTT. This sequence encodes CASSLTSTSEAFF.

The chain combines TRBV29-1 with TRBJ1-5; tentative D call: TRBD1 (5 bases). Trimming removed 4 bases from V and 3 bases from J, with 10 bases in between. The length of the CDR3 is 13 residues. Germline assignment: CDR1 SQVTM and CDR2 ANQGSEA. The CDR3 DNA reads TGCAGCGTTGTACTAGGGGACAATCAGCCCCAGCATTTT. It translates to CSVVLGDNQPQHF. The full variable domain, its missing parts supplied by reference TRBV29-1 and TRBJ1-5, is SAVISQKPSRDICQRGTSLTIQCQVDSQVTMMFWYRQQPGQSLTLIATANQGSEATYESGFVIDKFPISRPNLTFSTLTVSNMSPEDSSIYLCSVVLGDNQPQHFGDGTRLSIL.

This sequence joins TRBV3-1 (or the pseudogene TRBV3-2) and TRBJ2-7; the D is unclear. The V and J ends lost 0 bases and 2 bases respectively, with 11 bases between them. CDR3 size: 15 residues. In germline, CDR1 is LGHDT, CDR2 YNNKEL (reference sequence). CDR3 amino acids: CASSQDGRSTYEQYF. The CDR3 DNA sequence: TGTGCCAGCAGCCAAGATGGCAGGTCTACCTACGAGCAGTACTTC.

The genes are TRBV7-2 and TRBJ2-2, with TRBD1 matching over 8 bases. Trimming took 2 bases from V and 4 from J; bases not matched to a gene: 6. Per germline, CDR1 SGHTA and CDR2 FQGNSA. The CDR3 loop spans 16 amino acids. DNA of the CDR3: TGTGCCAGCAGCTTATGGCCAGGGGGCTTCACCGGGGAGCTGTTTTTT. It specifies CASSLWPGGFTGELFF.

The chain combines TRBV6-5 with TRBJ2-3; D is unresolved. The CDR3 is 13 amino acids. The V end was cut by 5 bases, the J end by 2 bases, with 8 bases between. Germline loops: CDR1 MNHEY, CDR2 SVGAGI. DNA of the CDR3: TGTGCCAGCAGTCTGAGGAACACAGATACGCAGTATTTT. Its protein is CASSLRNTDTQYF.

This clone was seen a few times. The V call is TRBV29-1, the J call TRBJ2-7; D is possibly TRBD1 (6 bases). The CDR3 is made up of 14 amino acids. Trimming removed 2 bases at V and 2 bases at J, with 13 bases between. Looked up from germline, CDR1 is SQVTM and CDR2 is ANQGSEA. The CDR3 reads CSVEFRDKPYEQYF. The CDR3, as DNA: TGCAGCGTTGAATTCCGGGACAAGCCCTACGAGCAGTACTTC.

Notes on this clone: At the DNA level, this CDR3 is encoded by other sequences in the same sample as well. The gene calls are TRBV5-1 and TRBJ2-3; the D gene is possibly TRBD1 (6 bases). V was shortened by 1 base and J by 3 bases, with 9 bases between the two germline ends. The CDR3 covers 14 residues. The V gene's germline CDR1 is SGHRS and CDR2 YFSETQ. The DNA for the CDR3 is TGCGCCAGCAGCTTGAGGCAGGGGACAGATACGCAGTATTTT. It translates to CASSLRQGTDTQYF.